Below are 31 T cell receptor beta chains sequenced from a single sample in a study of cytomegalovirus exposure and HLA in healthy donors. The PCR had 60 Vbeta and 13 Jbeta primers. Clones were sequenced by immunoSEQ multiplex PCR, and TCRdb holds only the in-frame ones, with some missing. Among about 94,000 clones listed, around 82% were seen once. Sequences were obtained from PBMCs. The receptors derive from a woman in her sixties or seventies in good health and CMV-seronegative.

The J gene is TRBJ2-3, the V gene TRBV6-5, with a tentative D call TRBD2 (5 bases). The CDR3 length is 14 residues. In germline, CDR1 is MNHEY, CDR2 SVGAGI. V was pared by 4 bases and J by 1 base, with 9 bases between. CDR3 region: CASSFRRRTDTQYF. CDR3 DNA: TGTGCCAGCAGTTTTAGGAGGCGCACAGATACGCAGTATTTT.

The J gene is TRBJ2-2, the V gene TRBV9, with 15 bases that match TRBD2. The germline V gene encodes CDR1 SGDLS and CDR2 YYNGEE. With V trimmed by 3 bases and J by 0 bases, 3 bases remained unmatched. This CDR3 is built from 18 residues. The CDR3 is CASSAGLAGGANTGELFF. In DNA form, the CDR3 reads TGTGCCAGCAGCGCGGGACTAGCGGGGGGAGCGAACACCGGGGAGCTGTTTTTT.

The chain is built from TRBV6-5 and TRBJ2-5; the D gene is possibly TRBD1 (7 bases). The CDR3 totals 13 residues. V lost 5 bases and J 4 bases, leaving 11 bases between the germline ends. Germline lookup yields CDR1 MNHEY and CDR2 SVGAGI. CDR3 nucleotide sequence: TGTGCCAGCAGTATGCGGGACAGAGAGACCCAGTACTTC. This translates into CASSMRDRETQYF.

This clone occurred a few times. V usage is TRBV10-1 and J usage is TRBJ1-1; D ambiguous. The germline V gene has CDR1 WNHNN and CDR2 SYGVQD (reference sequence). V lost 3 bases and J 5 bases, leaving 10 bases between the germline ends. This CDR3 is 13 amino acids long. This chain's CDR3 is CASSETGGTEAFF. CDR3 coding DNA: TGCGCCAGCAGTGAAACGGGAGGGACTGAAGCTTTCTTT.

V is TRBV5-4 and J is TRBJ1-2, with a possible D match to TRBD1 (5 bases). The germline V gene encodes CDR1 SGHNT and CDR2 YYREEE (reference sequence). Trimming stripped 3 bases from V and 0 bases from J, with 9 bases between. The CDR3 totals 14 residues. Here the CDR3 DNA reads TGTGCCAGCAGCTGGAGGGGCACTAACTATGGCTACACCTTC. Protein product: CASSWRGTNYGYTF.

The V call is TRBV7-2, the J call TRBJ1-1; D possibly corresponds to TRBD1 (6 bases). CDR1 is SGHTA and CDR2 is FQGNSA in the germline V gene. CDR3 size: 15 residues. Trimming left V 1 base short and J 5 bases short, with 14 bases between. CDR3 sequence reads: CASSLGDRRVTEAFF. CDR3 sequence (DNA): TGTGCCAGCAGCTTAGGCGACAGGCGGGTGACTGAAGCTTTCTTT.

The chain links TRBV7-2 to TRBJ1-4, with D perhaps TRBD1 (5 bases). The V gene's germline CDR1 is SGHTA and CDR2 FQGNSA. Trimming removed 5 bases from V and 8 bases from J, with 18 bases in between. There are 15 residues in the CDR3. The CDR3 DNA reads TGTGCCAGCAGCATCCGCCCTGGGGGACTAGAAAAACTGTTTTTT. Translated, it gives CASSIRPGGLEKLFF.

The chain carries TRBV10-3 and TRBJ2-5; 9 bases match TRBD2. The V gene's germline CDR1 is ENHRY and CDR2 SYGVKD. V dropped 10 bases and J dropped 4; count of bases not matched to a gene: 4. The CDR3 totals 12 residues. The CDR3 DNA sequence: TGTGCCACCGGGACTAGCACAGAGACCCAGTACTTC. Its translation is CATGTSTETQYF.

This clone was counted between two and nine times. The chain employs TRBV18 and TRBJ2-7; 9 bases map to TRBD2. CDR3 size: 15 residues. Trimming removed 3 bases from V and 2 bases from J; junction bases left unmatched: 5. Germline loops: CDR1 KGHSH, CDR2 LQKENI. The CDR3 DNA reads TGTGCCAGCTCACCCCTAGCGGGAACCGCCTACGAGCAGTACTTC. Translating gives CASSPLAGTAYEQYF.

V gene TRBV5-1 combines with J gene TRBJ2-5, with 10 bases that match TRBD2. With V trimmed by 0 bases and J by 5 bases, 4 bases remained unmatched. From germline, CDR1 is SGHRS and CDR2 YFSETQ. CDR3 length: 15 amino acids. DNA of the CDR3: TGCGCCAGCAGCTTGGCTAGCGGGGGAGGCGAGACCCAGTACTTC. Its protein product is CASSLASGGGETQYF.

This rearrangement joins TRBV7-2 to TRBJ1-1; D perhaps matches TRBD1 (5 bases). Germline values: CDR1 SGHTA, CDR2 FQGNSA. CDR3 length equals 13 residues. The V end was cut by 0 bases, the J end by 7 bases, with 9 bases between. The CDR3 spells CASSLATASEAFF. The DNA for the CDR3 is TGTGCCAGCAGCTTAGCGACAGCTAGTGAAGCTTTCTTT.

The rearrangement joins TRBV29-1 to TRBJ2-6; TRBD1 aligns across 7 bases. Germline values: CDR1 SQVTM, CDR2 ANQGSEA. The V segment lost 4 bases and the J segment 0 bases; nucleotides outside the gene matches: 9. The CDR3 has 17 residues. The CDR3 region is CSVGGDRETSGANVLTF. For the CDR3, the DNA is TGCAGCGTTGGAGGAGACAGGGAGACCTCTGGGGCCAACGTCCTGACTTTC.

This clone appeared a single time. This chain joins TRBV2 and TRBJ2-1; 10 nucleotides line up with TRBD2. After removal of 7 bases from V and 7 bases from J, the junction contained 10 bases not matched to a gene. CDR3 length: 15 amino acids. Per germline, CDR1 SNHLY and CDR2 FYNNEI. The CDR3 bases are TGTGCCAGCAAAGGGCTAGCGGGAGTTTGGAATGAGCAGTTCTTC. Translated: CASKGLAGVWNEQFF.

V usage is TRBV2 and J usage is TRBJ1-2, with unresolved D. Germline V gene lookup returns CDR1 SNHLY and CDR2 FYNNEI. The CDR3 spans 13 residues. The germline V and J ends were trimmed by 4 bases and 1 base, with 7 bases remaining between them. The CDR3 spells CASSGHLNYGYTF. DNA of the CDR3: TGTGCCAGCAGTGGACACCTTAACTATGGCTACACCTTC. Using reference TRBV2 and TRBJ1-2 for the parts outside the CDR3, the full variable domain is EPEVTQTPSHQVTQMGQEVILRCVPISNHLYFYWYRQILGQKVEFLVSFYNNEISEKSEIFDDQFSVERPDGSNFTLKIRSTKLEDSAMYFCASSGHLNYGYTFGSGTRLTVV.

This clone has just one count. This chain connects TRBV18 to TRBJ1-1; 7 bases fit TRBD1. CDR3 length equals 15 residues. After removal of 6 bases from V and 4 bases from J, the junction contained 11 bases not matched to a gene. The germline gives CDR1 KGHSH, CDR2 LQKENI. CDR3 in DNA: TGTGCCAGCTCCCCCGGGACAGAGGGAACCACTGAAGCTTTCTTT. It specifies CASSPGTEGTTEAFF.

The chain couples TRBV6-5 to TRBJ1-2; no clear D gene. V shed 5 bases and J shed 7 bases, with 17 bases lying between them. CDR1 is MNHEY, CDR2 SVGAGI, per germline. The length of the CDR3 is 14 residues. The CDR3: CASSGFPGLGGYTF. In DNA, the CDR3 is TGTGCCAGCAGTGGCTTTCCGGGGTTGGGTGGCTACACCTTC.

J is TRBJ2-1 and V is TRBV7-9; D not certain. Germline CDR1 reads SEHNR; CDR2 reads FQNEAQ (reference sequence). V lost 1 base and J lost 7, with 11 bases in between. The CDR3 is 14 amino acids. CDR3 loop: CASSLGGTLNEQFF. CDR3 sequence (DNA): TGTGCCAGCAGCTTAGGAGGAACCTTAAATGAGCAGTTCTTC.

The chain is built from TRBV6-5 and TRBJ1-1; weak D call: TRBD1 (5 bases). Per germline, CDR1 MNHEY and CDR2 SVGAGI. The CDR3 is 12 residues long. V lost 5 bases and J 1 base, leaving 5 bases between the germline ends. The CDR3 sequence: CASSTGNTEAFF. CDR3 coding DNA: TGTGCCAGCAGTACAGGGAACACTGAAGCTTTCTTT.

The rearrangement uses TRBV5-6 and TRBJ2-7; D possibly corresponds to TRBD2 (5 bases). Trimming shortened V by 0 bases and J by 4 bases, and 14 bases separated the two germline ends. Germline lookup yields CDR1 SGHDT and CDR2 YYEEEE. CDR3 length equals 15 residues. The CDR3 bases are TGTGCCAGCAGCTTGGGCCCGGGTACGGGGTACGAGCAGTACTTC. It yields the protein CASSLGPGTGYEQYF.

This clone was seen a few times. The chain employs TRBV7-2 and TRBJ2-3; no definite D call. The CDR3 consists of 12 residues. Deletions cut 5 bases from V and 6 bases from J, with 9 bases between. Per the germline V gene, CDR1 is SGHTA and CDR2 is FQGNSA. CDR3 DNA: TGTGCCAGCAGCCCGCTGAGGGATACGCAGTATTTT. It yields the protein CASSPLRDTQYF. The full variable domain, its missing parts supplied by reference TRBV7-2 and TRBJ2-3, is GAGVSQSPSNKVTEKGKDVELRCDPISGHTALYWYRQSLGQGLEFLIYFQGNSAPDKSGLPSDRFSAERTGGSVSTLTIQRTQQEDSAVYLCASSPLRDTQYFGPGTRLTVL.

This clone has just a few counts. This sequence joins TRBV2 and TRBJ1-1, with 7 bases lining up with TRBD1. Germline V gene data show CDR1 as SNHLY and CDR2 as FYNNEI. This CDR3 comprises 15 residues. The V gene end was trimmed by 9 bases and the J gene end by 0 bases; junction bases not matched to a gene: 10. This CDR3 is CASRGQGGMNTEAFF. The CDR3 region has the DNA TGTGCCAGTAGGGGGCAGGGGGGTATGAACACTGAAGCTTTCTTT. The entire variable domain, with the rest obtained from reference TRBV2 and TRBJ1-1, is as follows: EPEVTQTPSHQVTQMGQEVILRCVPISNHLYFYWYRQILGQKVEFLVSFYNNEISEKSEIFDDQFSVERPDGSNFTLKIRSTKLEDSAMYFCASRGQGGMNTEAFFGQGTRLTVV.

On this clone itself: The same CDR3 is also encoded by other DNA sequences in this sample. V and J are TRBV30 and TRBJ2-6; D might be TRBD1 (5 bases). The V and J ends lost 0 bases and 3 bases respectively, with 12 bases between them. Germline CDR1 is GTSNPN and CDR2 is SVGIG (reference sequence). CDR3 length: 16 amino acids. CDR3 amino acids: CAWSVEGARGANVLTF. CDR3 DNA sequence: TGTGCCTGGAGTGTGGAAGGGGCCCGTGGGGCCAACGTCCTGACTTTC.

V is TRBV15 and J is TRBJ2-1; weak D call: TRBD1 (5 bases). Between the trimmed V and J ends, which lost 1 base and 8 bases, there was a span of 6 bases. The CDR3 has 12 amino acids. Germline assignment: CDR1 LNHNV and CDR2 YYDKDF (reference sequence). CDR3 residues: CATSRGGDEQFF. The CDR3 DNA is TGTGCCACCAGCAGAGGGGGCGATGAGCAGTTCTTC. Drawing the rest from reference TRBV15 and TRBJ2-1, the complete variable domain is DAMVIQNPRYQVTQFGKPVTLSCSQTLNHNVMYWYQQKSSQAPKLLFHYYDKDFNNEADTPDNFQSRRPNTSFCFLDIRSPGLGDTAMYLCATSRGGDEQFFGPGTRLTVL.

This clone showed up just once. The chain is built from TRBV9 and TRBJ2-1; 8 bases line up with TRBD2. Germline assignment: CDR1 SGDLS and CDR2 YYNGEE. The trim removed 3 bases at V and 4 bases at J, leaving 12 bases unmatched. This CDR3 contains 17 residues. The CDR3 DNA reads TGTGCCAGCAGCGAGAATGCAATGACTAGCGCTTACAATGAGCAGTTCTTC. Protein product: CASSENAMTSAYNEQFF.

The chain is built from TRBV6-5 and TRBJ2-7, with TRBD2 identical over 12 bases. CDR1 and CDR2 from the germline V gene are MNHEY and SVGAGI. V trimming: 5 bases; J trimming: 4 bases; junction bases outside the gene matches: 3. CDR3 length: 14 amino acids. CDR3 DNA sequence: TGTGCCAGCAGTCCGACTAGCGGGGGTTACGAGCAGTACTTC. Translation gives CASSPTSGGYEQYF.

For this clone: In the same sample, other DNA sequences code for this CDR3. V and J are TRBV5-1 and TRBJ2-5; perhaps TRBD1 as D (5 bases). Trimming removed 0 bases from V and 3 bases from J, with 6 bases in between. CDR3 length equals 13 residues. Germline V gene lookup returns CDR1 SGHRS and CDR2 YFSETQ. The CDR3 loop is CASSLGQKETQYF. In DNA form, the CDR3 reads TGCGCCAGCAGCTTGGGACAGAAAGAGACCCAGTACTTC.

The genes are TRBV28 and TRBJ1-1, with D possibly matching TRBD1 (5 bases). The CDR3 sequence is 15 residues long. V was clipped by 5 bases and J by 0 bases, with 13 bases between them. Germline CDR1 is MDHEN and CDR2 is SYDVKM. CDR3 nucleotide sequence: TGTGCCAGCAGTCCTCAGGGTATGATGAACACTGAAGCTTTCTTT. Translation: CASSPQGMMNTEAFF.

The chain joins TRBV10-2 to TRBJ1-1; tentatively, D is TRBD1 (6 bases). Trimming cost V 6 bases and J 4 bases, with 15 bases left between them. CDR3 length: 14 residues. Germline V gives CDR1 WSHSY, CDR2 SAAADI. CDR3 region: CASSPPQGSTEAFF. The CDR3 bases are TGCGCCAGCAGCCCCCCACAGGGATCCACTGAAGCTTTCTTT.

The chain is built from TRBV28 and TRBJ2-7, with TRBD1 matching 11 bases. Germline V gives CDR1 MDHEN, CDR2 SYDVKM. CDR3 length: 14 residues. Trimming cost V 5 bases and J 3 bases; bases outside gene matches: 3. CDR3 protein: CASSVGTGGYEQYF. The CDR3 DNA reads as TGTGCCAGCAGTGTGGGGACAGGGGGCTACGAGCAGTACTTC. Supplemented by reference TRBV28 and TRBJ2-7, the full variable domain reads DVKVTQSSRYLVKRTGEKVFLECVQDMDHENMFWYRQDPGLGLRLIYFSYDVKMKEKGDIPEGYSVSREKKERFSLILESASTNQTSMYLCASSVGTGGYEQYFGPGTRLTVT.

Written as DNA, the CDR3 is TGTGCCAGTAGTTCCCAGGGGTTAGATACGCAGTATTTT. Translation: CASSSQGLDTQYF. The gene calls are TRBV19 and TRBJ2-3; the D gene is possibly TRBD1 (6 bases). V was clipped by 5 bases and J by 5 bases, with 11 bases between them. CDR1 is LNHDA and CDR2 is SQIVND in the germline V gene (reference sequence). CDR3 length: 13 amino acids.

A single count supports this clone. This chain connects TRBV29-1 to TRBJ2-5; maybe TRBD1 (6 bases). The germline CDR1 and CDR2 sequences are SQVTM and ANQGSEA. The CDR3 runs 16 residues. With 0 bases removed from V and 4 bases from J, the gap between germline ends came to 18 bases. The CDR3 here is CSVEDYGQGSGETQYF. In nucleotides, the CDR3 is TGCAGCGTTGAAGATTATGGCCAGGGGTCTGGAGAGACCCAGTACTTC.